Presented here are 9 T cell receptor beta chains from one specimen sequenced in a study of glioma-infiltrating T cells after dendritic cell vaccination. Profiled with immunoSEQ multiplex PCR; TCRdb holds only in-frame clones, not every one. The sample lists fewer than 100,000 clones, more than 75% occurring once. The source was blood, collected before dendritic cell vaccination. The receptors were gathered from a human donor with glioblastoma.

The V and J genes are TRBV19 and TRBJ2-1, with D possibly TRBD2 on 6 matching bases. The CDR3 sequence is 15 residues long. V was trimmed by 9 bases and J by 0 bases, leaving 15 bases between them. CDR1 is LNHDA, CDR2 SQIVND, per germline (reference sequence). As DNA, the CDR3 is TGTGCCAGCGGTCATTTGGGGGGCTCCTACAATGAGCAGTTCTTC. It codes for CASGHLGGSYNEQFF.

There are a few counts of this clone. V usage is TRBV2 and J usage is TRBJ2-7; TRBD1 aligns across 9 bases. The J segment lost 6 bases and the V segment lost 4 bases, leaving 4 bases of the junction unmatched. The germline CDR1 and CDR2 sequences are SNHLY and FYNNEI. CDR3 length equals 13 residues. The DNA for the CDR3 is TGTGCCAGCAGTGGGGACAGGGTTGGCGAGCAGTACTTC. Its translation: CASSGDRVGEQYF.

The gene calls are TRBV7-9 and TRBJ1-1, with D maybe TRBD1 (5 bases). Trimming took off 1 base at V and 1 base at J, with 10 bases between the two ends. CDR1 SEHNR and CDR2 FQNEAQ come from the germline V gene (reference sequence). This CDR3 is built from 15 residues. DNA of the CDR3: TGTGCCAGCAGCTTAGGCTGGACAACGAACACTGAAGCTTTCTTT. Translated: CASSLGWTTNTEAFF.

The chain couples TRBV10-3 to TRBJ2-7; D possibly corresponds to TRBD2 (6 bases). Trimming cost V 6 bases and J 4 bases, with 16 bases left between them. CDR1 is ENHRY, CDR2 SYGVKD, per germline. The CDR3 runs 14 residues. In DNA, the CDR3 is TGTGCCATCAGGGAGGGAGACCCAGTGTACGAGCAGTACTTC. It is translated as CAIREGDPVYEQYF.

The J gene is TRBJ2-7, the V gene TRBV13; 8 bases align to TRBD1. Trimming removed 0 bases from V and 2 bases from J; junction bases left unmatched: 3. The CDR3 covers 15 residues. Germline lookup yields CDR1 PRHDT and CDR2 FYEKMQ (reference sequence). The CDR3 loop is CASSLGRDRPYEQYF. CDR3 coding DNA: TGTGCCAGCAGCTTAGGCCGGGACAGGCCCTACGAGCAGTACTTC. Variable domain in full (rest from reference TRBV13 and TRBJ2-7): AAGVIQSPRHLIKEKRETATLKCYPIPRHDTVYWYQQGPGQDPQFLISFYEKMQSDKGSIPDRFSAQQFSDYHSELNMSSLELGDSALYFCASSLGRDRPYEQYFGPGTRLTVT.

The chain recombines TRBV6-5 with TRBJ1-2, with D possibly being TRBD1 (5 bases). The germline V and J ends were trimmed by 6 bases and 4 bases, with 15 bases remaining between them. CDR1 and CDR2 from the germline V gene are MNHEY and SVGAGI. CDR3 length equals 14 residues. Here the CDR3 reads CASSLAQGLYGYTF. For the CDR3, the DNA is TGTGCCAGCAGCCTAGCGCAGGGCCTCTATGGCTACACCTTC.

This sequence joins TRBV7-9 and TRBJ2-7; the match to TRBD1 covers 7 bases. This CDR3 region has 15 residues. Looked up from germline, CDR1 is SEHNR and CDR2 is FQNEAQ (reference sequence). V trimming: 3 bases; J trimming: 6 bases; junction bases outside the gene matches: 11. CDR3 loop: CASSFSRGPFSEQYF. DNA of the CDR3: TGTGCCAGCAGCTTTAGTAGGGGGCCTTTTTCCGAGCAGTACTTC.

The V gene is TRBV4-2, the J gene TRBJ2-3; 11 bases are a match to TRBD2. Looked up from germline, CDR1 is LGHNA and CDR2 is YNFKEQ. This CDR3 is built from 18 residues. The ends lost 1 base at V and 5 bases at J; junction bases unmatched: 11. The CDR3, as DNA: TGTGCCAGCAGCCAAGTACTACTAGCGGGAGAGGGGGTAGATACGCAGTATTTT. Translated, it gives CASSQVLLAGEGVDTQYF.

V is TRBV15 and J is TRBJ1-2, with 9 bases lining up with TRBD1. CDR1 and CDR2 from the germline V gene are LNHNV and YYDKDF (reference sequence). This CDR3 has 15 amino acids. V lost 0 bases, J lost 8 bases, and 7 bases stayed unmatched. CDR3 residues: CATSRDRAGTGGYTF. The CDR3 DNA sequence: TGTGCCACCAGCAGAGATCGAGCCGGGACAGGGGGCTACACCTTC.